This T cell receptor (beta chain) was sequenced for a study of blood T cell repertoires in COVID-19. Study overall: Samples taken during acute and convalescent COVID-19 were collected in the United States, Italy and Spain. T cells, B-cell-depleted T cells, or PBMCs provided the cDNA or gDNA that served as material.

The CDR3 length is 15 residues. With V trimmed by 4 bases and J by 11 bases, 14 bases remained unmatched. CDR1 and CDR2 from the germline V gene are SGHTA and FQGNSA. Authors' data handling: From reference gene primer amplification, estimates of nucleated cell counts were derived. Sequencing used immunoSEQ multiplex PCR; TCRdb keeps in-frame clones, though not all of them. V and J calls and clone size are as listed in that table; D and trimming were resolved from the DNA. The sample lists around 88,000 clones, 90% to 95% occurring once. V gene TRBV7-2 combines with J gene TRBJ2-3; 8 nucleotides match TRBD2. Material: peripheral blood. This TCR derives from a man aged 55 to 69 with acute or convalescent COVID-19. The CDR3 nucleotides read TGTGCCAGCAGCTCGGCGGGACTAGTGGGCCATGGGCAGTATTTT. This encodes CASSSAGLVGHGQYF.